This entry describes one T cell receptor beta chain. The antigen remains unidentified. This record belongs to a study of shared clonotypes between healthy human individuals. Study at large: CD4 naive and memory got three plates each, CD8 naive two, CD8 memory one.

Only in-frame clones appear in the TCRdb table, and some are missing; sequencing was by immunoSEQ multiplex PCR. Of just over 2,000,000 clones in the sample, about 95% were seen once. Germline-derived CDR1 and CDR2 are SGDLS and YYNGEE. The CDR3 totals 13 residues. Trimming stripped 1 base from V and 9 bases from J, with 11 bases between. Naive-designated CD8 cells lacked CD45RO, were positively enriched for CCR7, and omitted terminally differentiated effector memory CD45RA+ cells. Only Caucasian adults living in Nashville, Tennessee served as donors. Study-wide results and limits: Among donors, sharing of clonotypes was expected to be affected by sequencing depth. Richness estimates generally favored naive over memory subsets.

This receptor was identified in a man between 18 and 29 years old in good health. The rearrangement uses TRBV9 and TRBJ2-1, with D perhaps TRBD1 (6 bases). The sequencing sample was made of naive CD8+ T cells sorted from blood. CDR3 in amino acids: CASSVNRGGEQFF. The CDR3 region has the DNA TGTGCCAGCAGCGTAAATCGAGGGGGTGAGCAGTTCTTC.